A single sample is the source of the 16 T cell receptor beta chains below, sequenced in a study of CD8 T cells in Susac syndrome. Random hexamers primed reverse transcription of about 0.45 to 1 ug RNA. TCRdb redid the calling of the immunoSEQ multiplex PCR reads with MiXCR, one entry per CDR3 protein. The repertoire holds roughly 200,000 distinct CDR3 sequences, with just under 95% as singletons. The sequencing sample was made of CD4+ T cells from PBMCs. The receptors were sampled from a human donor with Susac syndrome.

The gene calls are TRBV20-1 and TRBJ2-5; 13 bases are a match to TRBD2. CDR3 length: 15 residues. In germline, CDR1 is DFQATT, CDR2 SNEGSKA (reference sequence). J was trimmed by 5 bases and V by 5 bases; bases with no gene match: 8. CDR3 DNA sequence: TGCAGTGCTCCGACTAGCGGGAGGCCCAGTGAGACCCAGTACTTC. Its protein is CSAPTSGRPSETQYF.

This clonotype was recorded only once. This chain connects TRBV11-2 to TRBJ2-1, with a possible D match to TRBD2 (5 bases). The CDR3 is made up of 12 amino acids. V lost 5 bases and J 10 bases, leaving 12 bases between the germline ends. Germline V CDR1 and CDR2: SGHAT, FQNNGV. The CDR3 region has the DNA TGTGCCAGCAGCAGGACCGGGGAAGAGCAGTTCTTC. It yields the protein CASSRTGEEQFF.

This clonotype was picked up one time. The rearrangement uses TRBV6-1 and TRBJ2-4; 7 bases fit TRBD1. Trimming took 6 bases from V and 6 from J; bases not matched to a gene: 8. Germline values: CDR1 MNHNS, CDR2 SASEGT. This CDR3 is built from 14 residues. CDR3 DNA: TGTGCCAGCAGGCTACCGGGACAGAGAAACATTCAGTACTTC. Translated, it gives CASRLPGQRNIQYF.

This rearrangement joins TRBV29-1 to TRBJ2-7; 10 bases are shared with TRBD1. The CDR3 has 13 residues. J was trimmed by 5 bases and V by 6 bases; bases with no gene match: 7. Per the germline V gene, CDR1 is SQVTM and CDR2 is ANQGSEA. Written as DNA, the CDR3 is TGCAGCGTGTTGACAGGGGGCGGGAACGAGCAGTACTTC. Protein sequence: CSVLTGGGNEQYF.

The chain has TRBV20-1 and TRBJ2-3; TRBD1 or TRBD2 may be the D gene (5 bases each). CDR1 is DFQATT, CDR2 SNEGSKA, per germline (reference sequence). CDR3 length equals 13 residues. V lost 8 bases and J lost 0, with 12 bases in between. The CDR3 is CSFDSGSTDTQYF. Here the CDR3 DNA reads TGCAGTTTCGACAGCGGAAGCACAGATACGCAGTATTTT.

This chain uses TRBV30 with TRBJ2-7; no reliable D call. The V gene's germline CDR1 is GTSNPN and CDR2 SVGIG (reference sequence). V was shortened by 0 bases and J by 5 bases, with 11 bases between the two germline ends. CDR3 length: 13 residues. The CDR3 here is CAWSVPWPDEQYF. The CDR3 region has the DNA TGTGCCTGGAGTGTACCATGGCCGGACGAGCAGTACTTC.

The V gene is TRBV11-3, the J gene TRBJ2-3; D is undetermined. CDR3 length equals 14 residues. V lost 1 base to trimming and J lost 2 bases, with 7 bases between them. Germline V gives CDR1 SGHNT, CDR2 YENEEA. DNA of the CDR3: TGTGCCAGCAGCTTAGGCAGTTTCACAGATACGCAGTATTTT. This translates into CASSLGSFTDTQYF.

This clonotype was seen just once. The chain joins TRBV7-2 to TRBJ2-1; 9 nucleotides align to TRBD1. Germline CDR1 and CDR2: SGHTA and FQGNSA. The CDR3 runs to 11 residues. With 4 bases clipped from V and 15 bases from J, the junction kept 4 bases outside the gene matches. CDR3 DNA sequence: TGTGCCAGCAGCTGGGACAGGGATCCGTTCTTC. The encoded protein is CASSWDRDPFF.

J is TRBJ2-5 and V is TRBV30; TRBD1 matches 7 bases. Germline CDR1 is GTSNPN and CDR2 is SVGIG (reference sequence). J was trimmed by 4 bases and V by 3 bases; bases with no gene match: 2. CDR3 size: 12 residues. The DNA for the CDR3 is TGTGCCTGGAGCCCAGGGGGAGAGACCCAGTACTTC. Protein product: CAWSPGGETQYF.

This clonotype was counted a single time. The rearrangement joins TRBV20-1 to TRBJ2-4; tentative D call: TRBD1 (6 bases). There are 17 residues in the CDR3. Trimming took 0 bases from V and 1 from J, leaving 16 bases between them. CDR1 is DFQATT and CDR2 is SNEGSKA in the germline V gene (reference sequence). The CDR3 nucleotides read TGCAGTGCTAGAGATCATCGAGCAGGGGTCGCCAAAAACATTCAGTACTTC. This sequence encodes CSARDHRAGVAKNIQYF.

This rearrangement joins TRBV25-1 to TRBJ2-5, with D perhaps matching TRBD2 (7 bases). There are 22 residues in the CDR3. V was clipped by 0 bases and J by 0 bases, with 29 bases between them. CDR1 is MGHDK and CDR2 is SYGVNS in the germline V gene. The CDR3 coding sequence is TGTGCCAGCAGTGAATATATCTTCTACGGGACCTCGGGGGGCAGGTACCAAGAGACCCAGTACTTC. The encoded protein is CASSEYIFYGTSGGRYQETQYF.

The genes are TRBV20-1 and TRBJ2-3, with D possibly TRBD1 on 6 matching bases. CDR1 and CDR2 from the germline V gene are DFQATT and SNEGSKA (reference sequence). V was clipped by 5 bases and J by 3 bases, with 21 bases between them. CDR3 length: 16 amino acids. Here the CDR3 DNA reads TGCAGTGCTCCCTTCTACAGGGAAAGTAGGACAGATACGCAGTATTTT. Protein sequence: CSAPFYRESRTDTQYF.

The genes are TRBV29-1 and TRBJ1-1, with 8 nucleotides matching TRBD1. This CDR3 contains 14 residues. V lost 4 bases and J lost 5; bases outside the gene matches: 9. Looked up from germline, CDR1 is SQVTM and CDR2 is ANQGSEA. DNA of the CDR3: TGCAGCGTTGGTCAGGGGGCGATTGGGACTGAAGCTTTCTTT. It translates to CSVGQGAIGTEAFF.

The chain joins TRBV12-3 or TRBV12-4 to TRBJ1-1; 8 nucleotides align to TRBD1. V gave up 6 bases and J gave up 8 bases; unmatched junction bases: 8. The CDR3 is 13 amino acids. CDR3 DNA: TGTGCCAGCAGAGAACGGACAGGGAAGGAAGCTTTCTTT. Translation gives CASRERTGKEAFF.

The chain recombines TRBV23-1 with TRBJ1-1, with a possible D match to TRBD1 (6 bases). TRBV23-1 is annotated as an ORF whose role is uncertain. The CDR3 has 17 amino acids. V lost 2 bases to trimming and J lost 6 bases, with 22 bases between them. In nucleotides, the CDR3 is TGCGCCAGCAGTCAAGCCTATCCCGTGGGGGCAGGCTCTGAAGCTTTCTTT. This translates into CASSQAYPVGAGSEAFF.

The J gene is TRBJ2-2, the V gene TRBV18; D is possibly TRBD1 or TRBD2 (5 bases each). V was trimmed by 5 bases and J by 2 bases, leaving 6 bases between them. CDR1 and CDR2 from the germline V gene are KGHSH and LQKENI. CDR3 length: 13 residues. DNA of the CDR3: TGTGCCAGCTCAGGGACCAACACCGGGGAGCTGTTTTTT. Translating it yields CASSGTNTGELFF.